Presented here are 14 T cell receptor beta chains from one specimen sequenced in a study of cytomegalovirus exposure and HLA in healthy donors (dated by TCRdb to between 2016 and 2019). Library preparation was by the immunoSEQ multiplex PCR assay. A mixture of 60 forward primers for TCR Vbeta segments and 13 reverse primers for TCR Jbeta segments was used in the multiplex PCR. The table was pulled from immuneACCESS by TCRdb, which kept in-frame rearrangements only. Such tables lose some clones; where checked, under half of the loss comes from unresolved V genes, and the rest has no known cause. The table for this sample lists under 200,000 clones; approximately 73% of them were counted only once. Of the sample, roughly 5.4% falls within the top ten clones. Sequencing used PBMCs. The receptors stem from a woman aged 18 to 35 in good health and CMV-seropositive.

This clone was seen more than once but under ten times. The V call is TRBV5-1, the J call TRBJ2-3; a possible D gene is TRBD2 (6 bases). The V gene's germline CDR1 is SGHRS and CDR2 YFSETQ. The CDR3 is 15 amino acids. V was trimmed by 3 bases and J by 3 bases, leaving 14 bases between them. CDR3 sequence: CASSSGGAGTDTQYF. The CDR3 DNA sequence: TGCGCCAGCAGCTCCGGCGGGGCAGGGACAGATACGCAGTATTTT.

A note on this clone: The junction departs from germline at one end; a sequencing error may be responsible. The chain employs TRBV30 and TRBJ1-4; D gene unclear. Germline assignment: CDR1 GTSNPN and CDR2 SVGIG (reference sequence). This CDR3 region has 13 residues. DNA of the CDR3: TGTGTCTGGAGGAGAGGAACTAATGAAAAACTGTTTTTT. This translates into CVWRRGTNEKLFF.

The chain joins TRBV6-6 to TRBJ1-6; weak D call: TRBD1 (6 bases). Looked up from germline, CDR1 is MNHNY and CDR2 is SVGAGI (reference sequence). The V and J ends lost 2 bases and 7 bases respectively, with 15 bases between them. The CDR3 is made up of 16 amino acids. The CDR3 reads CASSYEGPGANSPLHF. CDR3 sequence (DNA): TGTGCCAGCAGTTACGAGGGTCCAGGGGCGAATTCACCCCTCCACTTT.

In its sample, this clone was seen once. This chain uses TRBV11-2 with TRBJ1-6; 9 nucleotides line up with TRBD1. Trimming cost V 5 bases and J 7 bases; bases outside gene matches: 6. CDR1 and CDR2 from the germline V gene are SGHAT and FQNNGV. The CDR3 has 15 residues. Written as DNA, the CDR3 is TGTGCCAGCAGCCAAACCGGACAGGGGAATTCACCCCTCCACTTT. It codes for CASSQTGQGNSPLHF.

This clone was detected only a few times. The sample has other DNA sequences that encode this CDR3 too. This chain uses TRBV9 with TRBJ2-5; D may be TRBD1 (5 bases). CDR3 length: 13 amino acids. Germline CDR1 and CDR2: SGDLS and YYNGEE. Trimming left V 0 bases short and J 2 bases short, with 5 bases between. CDR3 nucleotides: TGTGCCAGCAGCGTAGGACAGCAAGAGACCCAGTACTTC. Amino acid sequence: CASSVGQQETQYF. The whole variable domain, remainder taken from reference TRBV9 and TRBJ2-5, is DSGVTQTPKHLITATGQRVTLRCSPRSGDLSVYWYQQSLDQGLQFLIQYYNGEERAKGNILERFSAQQFPDLHSELNLSSLELGDSALYFCASSVGQQETQYFGPGTRLLVL.

The gene calls are TRBV9 and TRBJ2-3; D gene unclear. Per germline, CDR1 SGDLS and CDR2 YYNGEE. CDR3 length equals 14 residues. Trimming pared 0 bases from V and 2 bases from J, leaving 7 bases between. The chain's CDR3 is CASSVDLLTDTQYF. CDR3 bases: TGTGCCAGCAGCGTAGATCTACTCACAGATACGCAGTATTTT. Based on the CDR3 plus reference TRBV9 and TRBJ2-3, the full variable domain is DSGVTQTPKHLITATGQRVTLRCSPRSGDLSVYWYQQSLDQGLQFLIQYYNGEERAKGNILERFSAQQFPDLHSELNLSSLELGDSALYFCASSVDLLTDTQYFGPGTRLTVL.

V gene TRBV10-3 combines with J gene TRBJ2-3; no firm D call. Trimming stripped 3 bases from V and 2 bases from J, with 9 bases between. Germline V CDR1 and CDR2: ENHRY, SYGVKD. The CDR3 spans 14 residues. In nucleotides, the CDR3 is TGTGCCATCAGTGAAACTACTTACACAGATACGCAGTATTTT. Amino acids: CAISETTYTDTQYF.

CDR3 DNA sequence: TGTGCCAGCAGCGGCGGGTCCTATAATTCACCCCTCCACTTT. Translation: CASSGGSYNSPLHF. The chain joins TRBV27 to TRBJ1-6; no clear D. The CDR3 loop spans 14 amino acids. V shed 6 bases and J shed 1 base, with 7 bases lying between them. In germline, CDR1 is MNHEY, CDR2 SMNVEV (reference sequence).

This clone showed up just once. The chain employs TRBV30 and TRBJ1-2; D may be TRBD1 (5 bases). Trimming took 3 bases from V and 7 from J, leaving 18 bases between them. Germline CDR1 reads GTSNPN; CDR2 reads SVGIG (reference sequence). CDR3 size: 14 residues. CDR3 sequence: CAWSTTWGSGGYTF. As DNA, the CDR3 is TGTGCCTGGAGCACTACATGGGGCTCGGGTGGCTACACCTTC.

The rearrangement links TRBV27 to TRBJ2-2; 9 nucleotides match TRBD2. V lost 7 bases and J lost 7; bases outside the gene matches: 7. The CDR3 loop spans 14 amino acids. Germline CDR1 and CDR2: MNHEY and SMNVEV (reference sequence). CDR3 in amino acids: CASKGGGAGGELFF. The CDR3 region has the DNA TGTGCCAGCAAGGGCGGGGGGGCGGGCGGGGAGCTGTTTTTT.

The rearrangement links TRBV5-1 to TRBJ2-4; D might be TRBD2 (6 bases). The CDR3 is 15 residues long. Germline values: CDR1 SGHRS, CDR2 YFSETQ. With 7 bases removed from V and 0 bases from J, the gap between germline ends came to 14 bases. The CDR3 coding sequence is TGCGCCAGCCCCCAGAGGGGACTAGCCAAAAACATTCAGTACTTC. Amino acids: CASPQRGLAKNIQYF.

The genes are TRBV6-1 and TRBJ2-1; the match to TRBD2 covers 9 bases. CDR1 and CDR2 from the germline V gene are MNHNS and SASEGT. The length of the CDR3 is 15 residues. With V trimmed by 0 bases and J by 7 bases, 4 bases remained unmatched. The CDR3 DNA reads TGTGCCAGCAGTGAAGCGCTAGCGGGGCCAAATGAGCAGTTCTTC. Translated, it gives CASSEALAGPNEQFF.

This chain uses TRBV18 with TRBJ2-1, with TRBD1 identical over 9 bases. This CDR3 is 16 amino acids long. From germline, CDR1 is KGHSH and CDR2 LQKENI. Trimming at V came to 4 bases and at J to 0 bases, leaving 4 bases not matched to a gene. The CDR3 nucleotides read TGTGCCAGCTCACTAGGGACAGGGTCCTCCTACAATGAGCAGTTCTTC. Protein product: CASSLGTGSSYNEQFF.

This clone was seen a few times. The sample contains more than one DNA sequence encoding this CDR3. V is TRBV5-1 and J is TRBJ1-5, with D perhaps TRBD1 (6 bases). The V and J ends lost 5 bases and 3 bases respectively, with 15 bases between them. This CDR3 spans 15 amino acids. Germline lookup yields CDR1 SGHRS and CDR2 YFSETQ. This CDR3 reads CASSSDGQPNQPQHF. The CDR3 DNA sequence: TGCGCCAGCAGTTCGGATGGACAGCCCAATCAGCCCCAGCATTTT.